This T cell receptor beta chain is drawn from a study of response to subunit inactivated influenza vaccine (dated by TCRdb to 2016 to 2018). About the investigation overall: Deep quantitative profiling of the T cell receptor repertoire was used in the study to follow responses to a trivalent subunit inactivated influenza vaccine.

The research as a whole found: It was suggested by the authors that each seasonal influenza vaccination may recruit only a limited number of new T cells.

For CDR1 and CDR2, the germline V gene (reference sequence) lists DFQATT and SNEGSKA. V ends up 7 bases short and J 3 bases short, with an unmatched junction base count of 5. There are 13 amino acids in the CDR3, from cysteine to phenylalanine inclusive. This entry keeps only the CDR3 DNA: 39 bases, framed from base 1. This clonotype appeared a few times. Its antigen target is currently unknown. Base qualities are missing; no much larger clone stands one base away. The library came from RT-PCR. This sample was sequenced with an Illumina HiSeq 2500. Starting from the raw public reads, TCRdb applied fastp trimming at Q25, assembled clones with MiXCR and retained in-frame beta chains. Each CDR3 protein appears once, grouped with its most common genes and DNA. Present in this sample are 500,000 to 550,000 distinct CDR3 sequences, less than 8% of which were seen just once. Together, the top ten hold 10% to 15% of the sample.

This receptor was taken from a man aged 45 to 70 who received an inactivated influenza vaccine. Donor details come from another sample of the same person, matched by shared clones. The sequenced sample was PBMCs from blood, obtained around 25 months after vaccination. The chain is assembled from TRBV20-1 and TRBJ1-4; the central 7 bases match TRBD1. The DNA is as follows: TGCAGTGTTAACAGGGGACCTAATGAAAAACTGTTTTTT. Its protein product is CSVNRGPNEKLFF.